Listed below are T cell receptor beta chains from one sample, sequenced in a study of cytotoxic CD8 clonotypes in ibrutinib-treated CLL. The data were produced by immunoSEQ multiplex PCR, yet TCRdb's version contains in-frame clones alone and is incomplete. The data contain tens of thousands of clones, about two thirds of them singletons. The specimen comprised PBMCs, sampled after 12 months of ibrutinib treatment. These receptors were taken from a human donor with chronic lymphocytic leukemia. Both conserved end residues are part of each CDR3. D genes are given only for firm matches. The listing skips clone size in some rows; elsewhere it reads once, few, many or a size class.

>TRBV9|NA|TRBJ1-1|NA
CASSVGAGANTEAFF
TGTGCCAGCAGCGTCGGGGCGGGGGCAAACACTGAAGCTTTCTTT
>TRBV30|TRBD2|TRBJ2-7|NA
CAWSVFSGGYEQYF
TGTGCCTGGAGTGTATTTAGCGGGGGGTACGAGCAGTACTTC
>TRBV9|NA|TRBJ1-2|NA
CASSVDNRASYGYTF
TGTGCCAGCAGCGTAGACAACAGGGCGAGCTATGGCTACACCTTC
>TRBV4-1|NA|TRBJ1-1|NA
CASSHNDRMNTEAFF
TGCGCCAGCAGCCACAATGACCGTATGAACACTGAAGCTTTCTTT
>TRBV28|NA|TRBJ2-1|NA
CASKATGSYNEQFF
TGTGCCAGCAAGGCGACAGGTTCATACAATGAGCAGTTCTTC
>TRBV7-9|TRBD2|TRBJ2-1|NA
CASSSGTSGGFRNEQFF
TGTGCCAGCAGCTCAGGGACTAGCGGGGGCTTTAGGAATGAGCAGTTCTTC
>TRBV29-1|TRBD1|TRBJ2-7|NA
CSVEIGGTGGYEQYF
TGCAGCGTTGAAATCGGCGGGACAGGGGGCTACGAGCAGTACTTC
>TRBV25-1|NA|TRBJ1-3|NA
CASSEYEGPGNTIYF
TGTGCCAGCAGTGAATACGAGGGGCCCGGAAACACCATATATTTT
>TRBV5-4|TRBD1|TRBJ1-2|once
CASSTLGRTGGDDYGYTF
TGTGCCAGCAGCACCTTGGGACGGACAGGGGGCGACGACTATGGCTACACCTTC
>TRBV7-8|NA|TRBJ2-5|NA
CASSHLETQYF
TGTGCCAGCAGCCATCTAGAGACCCAGTACTTC
>TRBV5-4|NA|TRBJ2-1|NA
CASSFGGQKPNEQFF
TGTGCCAGCAGCTTCGGGGGACAGAAACCCAATGAGCAGTTCTTC
>TRBV27|NA|TRBJ2-1|NA
CASRRTGGNEQFF
TGTGCCAGCAGACGCACAGGCGGGAATGAGCAGTTCTTC
>TRBV10-3|TRBD1|TRBJ2-3|NA
CAIAADRDRGQDTQYF
TGTGCCATCGCCGCGGACCGGGACAGGGGGCAAGATACGCAGTATTTT
>TRBV7-3|NA|TRBJ2-5|once
CASSFNRGRDQETQYF
TGTGCCAGCAGCTTTAATCGGGGGCGAGACCAAGAGACCCAGTACTTC
>TRBV19|NA|TRBJ1-5|few
CASSIDLAQPQHF
TGTGCCAGTAGTATAGATCTGGCTCAGCCCCAGCATTTT
>TRBV28|NA|TRBJ1-3|few
CASRRSSGNTIYF
TGTGCCAGCAGACGGAGCTCTGGAAACACCATATATTTT
>TRBV19|TRBD1|TRBJ1-6|NA
CASSSLGQGNSPLHF
TGTGCCAGTAGTAGTCTGGGACAGGGAAATTCACCCCTCCACTTT
>TRBV7-9|NA|TRBJ1-3|NA
CASSSPGYSGNTIYF
TGTGCCAGCAGCTCTCCGGGGTACAGTGGAAACACCATATATTTT
>TRBV6-5|NA|TRBJ1-4|NA
CASSSPGGPPSEKLFF
TGTGCCAGCAGTTCCCCCGGGGGCCCTCCTAGTGAAAAACTGTTTTTT
>TRBV2|TRBD1|TRBJ1-1|NA
CASSRQGPTEAFF
TGTGCCAGCAGTAGACAGGGACCCACTGAAGCTTTCTTT
>TRBV27|NA|TRBJ1-2|few
CASSFYGGGNGYTF
TGTGCCAGCAGTTTTTATGGGGGTGGAAATGGCTACACCTTC
>TRBV5-1|TRBD2|TRBJ2-5|NA
CASSLSLLLGGGKETQYF
TGCGCCAGCAGCTTGTCTCTTCTCCTGGGCGGGGGGAAAGAGACCCAGTACTTC
>TRBV6-1|NA|TRBJ2-3|NA
CASSVTDTQYF
TGTGCCAGCAGTGTTACAGATACGCAGTATTTT
>TRBV5-4|NA|TRBJ1-2|NA
CASSLNGLSYGYTF
TGTGCCAGCAGCTTGAACGGGCTGAGCTATGGCTACACCTTC
>TRBV7-3|NA|TRBJ2-3|NA
CASSLTDSYTDTQYF
TGTGCCAGCAGCTTAACGGACTCTTACACAGATACGCAGTATTTT
>TRBV6-5|NA|TRBJ2-2|NA
CASSFNTGINTGELFF
TGTGCCAGCAGTTTCAACACAGGGATAAACACCGGGGAGCTGTTTTTT
>TRBV30|NA|TRBJ1-4|NA
CAWSVQGTREKLFF
TGTGCCTGGAGTGTTCAGGGGACCAGGGAAAAACTGTTTTTT
>TRBV30|TRBD1|TRBJ1-6|NA
CAWSVLEGAGSPLHF
TGTGCCTGGAGTGTACTGGAGGGGGCAGGTTCACCCCTCCACTTT
>TRBV4-1|TRBD2|TRBJ2-7|NA
CASSFGTSGAGLSYEQYF
TGCGCCAGCAGCTTCGGGACTAGCGGGGCCGGGCTCTCCTACGAGCAGTACTTC
>TRBV18|NA|TRBJ2-7|NA
CASSPGTHEQYF
TGTGCCAGCTCACCAGGGACCCACGAGCAGTACTTC
>TRBV19|NA|TRBJ2-3|NA
CASSRAGGTDTQYF
TGTGCCAGTAGTAGGGCAGGGGGCACAGATACGCAGTATTTT
>TRBV7-2|NA|TRBJ1-5|NA
CASSFLGVSNQPQHF
TGTGCCAGCAGCTTTCTGGGGGTAAGCAATCAGCCCCAGCATTTT
>TRBV2|TRBD1|TRBJ1-6|NA
CASTNRDRNSPLHF
TGTGCCAGCACCAACCGGGACAGAAATTCACCCCTCCACTTT
>TRBV7-9|NA|TRBJ2-3|NA
CASSTDEGTDTQYF
TGTGCCAGCAGCACGGACGAAGGCACAGATACGCAGTATTTT
>TRBV9|NA|TRBJ2-7|NA
CASSRALGDEQYF
TGTGCCAGCAGCCGGGCCCTAGGGGACGAGCAGTACTTC
>TRBV9|NA|TRBJ2-7|NA
CASSFRPGIDYEQYF
TGTGCCAGCAGCTTCCGACCGGGAATAGACTACGAGCAGTACTTC
>TRBV13|NA|TRBJ2-2|NA
CAKGRSTGELFF
TGTGCCAAAGGACGGTCCACCGGGGAGCTGTTTTTT
>TRBV10-1|NA|TRBJ1-6|NA
CASSTGTVNSPLHF
TGCGCCAGCAGTACCGGGACGGTAAATTCGCCCCTCCACTTT
>TRBV7-9|TRBD1|TRBJ1-1|NA
CASSQDNRQGWDTEAFF
TGTGCCAGCAGCCAAGATAACCGACAGGGGTGGGACACTGAAGCTTTCTTT
>TRBV9|TRBD1|TRBJ1-2|many
CASSVARTGPGGYTF
TGTGCCAGCAGCGTAGCGAGGACAGGGCCGGGTGGCTACACCTTC
>TRBV10-3|NA|TRBJ2-1|NA
CAISQTAGHSYNEQFF
TGTGCCATCAGCCAAACCGCGGGACATAGCTACAATGAGCAGTTCTTC
>TRBV7-8|NA|TRBJ1-1|NA
CASSLTSRGDLRSEAFF
TGTGCCAGCAGCTTAACCTCGAGGGGGGACCTAAGGTCTGAAGCTTTCTTT
>TRBV9|NA|TRBJ1-5|NA
CASSVGASNQPQHF
TGTGCCAGCAGCGTAGGGGCTAGCAATCAGCCCCAGCATTTT
>TRBV4-2|TRBD2|TRBJ2-5|once
CASSQGSGGEETQYF
TGTGCCAGCAGCCAAGGGAGCGGGGGGGAGGAGACCCAGTACTTC
>TRBV27|TRBD1|TRBJ1-6|few
CASTQAGQGRSPLHF
TGTGCCAGCACCCAGGCGGGACAGGGGCGATCACCCCTCCACTTT
>TRBV6-5|NA|TRBJ2-7|once
CASNPQGSYEQYF
TGTGCCAGCAACCCACAGGGATCCTACGAGCAGTACTTC
>TRBV5-1|NA|TRBJ1-6|NA
CASSLGTPSSYNSPLHF
TGCGCCAGCAGCTTGGGCACCCCGAGCTCCTATAATTCACCCCTCCACTTT
>TRBV6-5|NA|TRBJ2-7|NA
CASSYSFNGAYEQYF
TGTGCCAGCAGTTACTCGTTCAACGGAGCCTACGAGCAGTACTTC
>TRBV5-1|TRBD1|TRBJ1-1|NA
CASSLGQGHTEAFF
TGCGCCAGCAGCCTTGGACAGGGTCACACTGAAGCTTTCTTT
>TRBV5-1|NA|TRBJ1-3|NA
CASSLGGSAGNTIYF
TGCGCCAGCAGCTTGGGGGGGTCTGCTGGAAACACCATATATTTT
>TRBV6-1|TRBD2|TRBJ2-3|NA
CASSGRLDTQYF
TGTGCCAGCAGCGGGAGGTTAGATACGCAGTATTTT
>TRBV7-6|TRBD2|TRBJ2-3|NA
CASSLFGGLAGYTDTQYF
TGTGCCAGCAGCTTATTCGGGGGACTAGCGGGATACACAGATACGCAGTATTTT
>TRBV11-3|TRBD2|TRBJ2-1|few
CASSLSGGAVSEQFF
TGTGCCAGCAGCTTGAGCGGGGGGGCAGTAAGTGAGCAGTTCTTC
>TRBV29-1|TRBD1|TRBJ1-1|NA
CSVEDWTGGSIANTEAFF
TGCAGCGTTGAAGATTGGACAGGGGGCTCGATTGCGAACACTGAAGCTTTCTTT
>TRBV7-7|NA|TRBJ2-5|NA
CASSRTLEETQYF
TGTGCTAGCAGCCGTACTTTAGAGGAGACCCAGTACTTC
>TRBV5-1|TRBD1|TRBJ1-1|NA
CASSPGQGIGFF
TGCGCCAGCAGCCCGGGACAGGGAATAGGTTTCTTT
>TRBV6-5|NA|TRBJ1-1|NA
CASQGNAEAFF
TGTGCCAGTCAGGGGAACGCTGAAGCTTTCTTT